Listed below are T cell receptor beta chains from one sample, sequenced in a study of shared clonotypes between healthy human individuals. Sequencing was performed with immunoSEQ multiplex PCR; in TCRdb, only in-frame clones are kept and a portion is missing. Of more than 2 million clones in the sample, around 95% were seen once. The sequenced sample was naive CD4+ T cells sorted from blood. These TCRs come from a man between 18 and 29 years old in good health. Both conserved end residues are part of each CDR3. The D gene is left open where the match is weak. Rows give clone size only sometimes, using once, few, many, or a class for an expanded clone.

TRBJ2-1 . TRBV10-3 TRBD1 CAISASLGQDDTAYNEQFF TGTGCCATCAGTGCCAGTTTGGGACAGGATGATACTGCCTACAATGAGCAGTTCTTC
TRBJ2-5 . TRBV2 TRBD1 CASSDRTGRETQYF TGTGCCAGCAGTGATAGGACAGGGAGGGAGACCCAGTACTTC
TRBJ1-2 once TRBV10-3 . CAISPNDRSNYGYTF TGTGCCATCAGCCCCAATGACAGATCGAACTATGGCTACACCTTC
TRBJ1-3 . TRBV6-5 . CASSSQPGNTIYF TGTGCCAGCAGTTCCCAACCTGGAAACACCATATATTTT
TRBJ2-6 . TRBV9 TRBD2 CASSVLMVGSGGLSGANVLTF TGTGCCAGCAGCGTACTGATGGTCGGTAGCGGGGGCCTCTCTGGGGCCAACGTCCTGACTTTC
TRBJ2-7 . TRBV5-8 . CASSSPHDRSYEQYF TGTGCCAGCAGCTCGCCACATGACAGGTCCTACGAGCAGTACTTC
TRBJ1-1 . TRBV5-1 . CASSLGELSTEAFF TGCGCCAGCAGCTTGGGAGAGTTGAGCACTGAAGCTTTCTTT
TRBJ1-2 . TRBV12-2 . CASRSRGGLYWDGYTF TGTGCAAGTCGCTCCCGCGGGGGGCTTTATTGGGATGGCTACACCTTC
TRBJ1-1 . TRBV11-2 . CASSLKGVGAFF TGTGCCAGCAGCTTAAAAGGGGTAGGTGCTTTCTTT
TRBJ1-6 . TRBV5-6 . CASSLGRTLGSPLHF TGTGCCAGCAGCTTGGGGCGGACCCTAGGGTCACCCCTCCACTTT